This TCR beta chain was sequenced in a study of blood T cell repertoires in COVID-19. Study-level background: The United States, Italy and Spain were the sources of the acute and convalescent COVID-19 samples.

Authors' data handling: Quantification of nucleated cells was approximated via reference gene primer amplification. Only in-frame clones appear in the TCRdb table, and some are missing; sequencing was by immunoSEQ multiplex PCR. The V and J calls and the clone size are those of that table, but D and trimming were determined from the DNA. The profile shows 30,000 to 40,000 clones, 80% to 90% of them singletons. Germline CDR1 reads SNHLY; CDR2 reads FYNNEI. The trim removed 6 bases at V and 2 bases at J, leaving 4 bases unmatched. There are 16 residues in the CDR3. Specimen: peripheral blood. The source is a woman of 80 years or more with active or convalescent COVID-19. V is TRBV2 and J is TRBJ2-2, with TRBD1 matching 12 bases. This CDR3 reads CASRVGQGANTGELFF. CDR3 in DNA: TGTGCCAGCAGGGTGGGACAGGGGGCAAACACCGGGGAGCTGTTTTTT.